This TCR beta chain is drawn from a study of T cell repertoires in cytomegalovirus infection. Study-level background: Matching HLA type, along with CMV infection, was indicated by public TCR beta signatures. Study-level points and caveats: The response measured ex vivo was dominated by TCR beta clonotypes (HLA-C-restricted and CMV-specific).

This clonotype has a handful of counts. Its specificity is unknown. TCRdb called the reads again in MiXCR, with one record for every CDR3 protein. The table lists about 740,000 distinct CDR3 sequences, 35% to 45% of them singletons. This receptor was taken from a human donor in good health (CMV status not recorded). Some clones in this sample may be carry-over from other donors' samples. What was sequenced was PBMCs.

CDR3 loop: CATLSPSEEGFNYGYTF. As DNA, the CDR3 is TGTGCCACCCTGTCCCCCTCGGAAGAAGGATTTAACTATGGCTACACCTTC. V and J are TRBV28 and TRBJ1-2, with unresolved D. V was clipped by 10 bases and J by 1 base, with 25 bases between them. This CDR3 comprises 17 residues. CDR1 is MDHEN, CDR2 SYDVKM, per germline.